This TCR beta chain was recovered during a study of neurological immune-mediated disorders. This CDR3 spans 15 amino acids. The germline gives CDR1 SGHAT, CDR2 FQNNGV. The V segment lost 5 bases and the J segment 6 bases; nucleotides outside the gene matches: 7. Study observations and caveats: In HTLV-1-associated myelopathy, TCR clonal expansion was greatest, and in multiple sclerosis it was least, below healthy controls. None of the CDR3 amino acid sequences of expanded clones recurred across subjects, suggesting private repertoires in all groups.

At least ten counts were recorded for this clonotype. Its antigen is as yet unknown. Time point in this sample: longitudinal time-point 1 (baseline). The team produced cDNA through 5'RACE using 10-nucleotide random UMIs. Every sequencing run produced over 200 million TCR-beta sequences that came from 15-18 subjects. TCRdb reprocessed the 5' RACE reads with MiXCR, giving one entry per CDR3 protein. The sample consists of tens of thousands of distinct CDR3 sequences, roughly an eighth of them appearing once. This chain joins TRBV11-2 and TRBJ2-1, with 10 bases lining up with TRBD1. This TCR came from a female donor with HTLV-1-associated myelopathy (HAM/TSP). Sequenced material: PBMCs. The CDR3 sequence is CASSERQGAGNEQFF. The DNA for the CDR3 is TGTGCCAGCAGCGAACGACAGGGGGCTGGCAATGAGCAGTTCTTC.